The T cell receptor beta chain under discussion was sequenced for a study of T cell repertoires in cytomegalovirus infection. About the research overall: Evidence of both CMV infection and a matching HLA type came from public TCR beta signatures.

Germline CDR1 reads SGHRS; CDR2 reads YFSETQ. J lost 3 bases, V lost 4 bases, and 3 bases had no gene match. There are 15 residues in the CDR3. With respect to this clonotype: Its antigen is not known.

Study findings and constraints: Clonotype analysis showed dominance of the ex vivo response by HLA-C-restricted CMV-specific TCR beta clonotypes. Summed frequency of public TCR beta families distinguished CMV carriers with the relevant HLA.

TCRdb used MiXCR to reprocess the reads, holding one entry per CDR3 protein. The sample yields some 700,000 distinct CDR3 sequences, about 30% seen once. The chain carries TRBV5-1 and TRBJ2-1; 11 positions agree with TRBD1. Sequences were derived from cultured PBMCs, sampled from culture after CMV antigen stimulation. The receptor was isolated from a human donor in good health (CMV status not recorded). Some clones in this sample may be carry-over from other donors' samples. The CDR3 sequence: CASSAGTGGYNEQFF. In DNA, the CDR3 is TGCGCCAGCAGCGCCGGGACAGGGGGCTACAATGAGCAGTTCTTC.